The 25 T cell receptor beta chains given below trace back to one sample, sequenced in a study of T cell responses to AZD1222 COVID-19 vaccine (dated by TCRdb to about 2021). Sample time point, as interpreted from the label and publication: baseline before first vaccination. Library creation used the immunoSEQ multiplex PCR assay. Held by TCRdb, this immuneACCESS table contains in-frame sequences only and omits some clones. Under half of the omission traces to an unresolved V gene where checked; the cause of the rest is unknown. The sample table records more than 95,000 clones; 80% to 90% of these occur just once. The ten largest clonotypes hold over 7.5% of the sample. Sequencing was performed on peripheral blood, taken on day 0 of AZD1222 vaccination. The receptors come from an adult in good health.

The chain is built from TRBV5-1 and TRBJ1-6; TRBD1 is a possible D gene (6 bases). The CDR3 contains 15 residues. V was pared by 4 bases and J by 0 bases, with 8 bases between. The germline V gene encodes CDR1 SGHRS and CDR2 YFSETQ. CDR3 in amino acids: CASSPDSSYNSPLHF. CDR3 nucleotide sequence: TGCGCCAGCAGCCCGGACAGCTCCTATAATTCACCCCTCCACTTT.

Details on this clone: At one boundary the junction diverges from the germline segment, which might be a read error. The gene calls are TRBV5-1 and TRBJ2-5; perhaps D is TRBD1 or TRBD2 (5 bases each). This CDR3 contains 15 residues. CDR1 is SGHRS and CDR2 is YFSETQ in the germline V gene. For the CDR3, the DNA is TGCGCCAGCAGCTTGGCTGCACTAGGGGCGGAGACCAAGTACTTC. Its translation is CASSLAALGAETKYF.

The V gene is TRBV7-3, the J gene TRBJ1-3; 7 bases map to TRBD1. The CDR3 consists of 14 residues. Germline V lookup: CDR1 SGHTA, CDR2 FQGTGA. Trimming removed 5 bases from V and 4 bases from J; junction bases left unmatched: 5. DNA of the CDR3: TGTGCCAGCAGCAGAGCGGGACAGGGAAACACCATATATTTT. It specifies CASSRAGQGNTIYF.

The chain employs TRBV24-1 and TRBJ1-6, with D maybe TRBD1 (6 bases). This CDR3 contains 15 residues. From germline, CDR1 is KGHDR and CDR2 SFDVKD. The germline V and J ends were trimmed by 11 bases and 4 bases, with 17 bases remaining between them. The CDR3 region has the DNA TGTGCCAAGACACCCCGAGGACAGTATAATTCACCCCTCCACTTT. Amino acids: CAKTPRGQYNSPLHF.

The V and J genes are TRBV5-1 and TRBJ2-5; 7 bases fit TRBD2. The V and J ends lost 0 bases and 8 bases, in that order; junction bases with no gene match: 10. This CDR3 region has 15 residues. In germline, CDR1 is SGHRS, CDR2 YFSETQ. Here the CDR3 DNA reads TGCGCCAGCAGCTTGGACGGGACTACCCTAAACACCCAGTACTTC. Protein: CASSLDGTTLNTQYF.

Here the CDR3 DNA reads TGTGCCAGCAGCTTAAGGGGACAGAACTACGAGCAGTACTTC. This codes for CASSLRGQNYEQYF. This sequence joins TRBV7-8 and TRBJ2-7; 7 nucleotides match TRBD1. Trimming took 2 bases from V and 3 from J; bases not matched to a gene: 4. CDR3 size: 14 residues. Germline V gives CDR1 SGHVS, CDR2 FQNEAQ.

This clone occurred a few times. J is TRBJ1-1 and V is TRBV30; the D gene is possibly TRBD1 (6 bases). CDR3 size: 13 residues. The germline V gene has CDR1 GTSNPN and CDR2 SVGIG (reference sequence). V shed 4 bases and J shed 4 bases, with 13 bases lying between them. Here the CDR3 DNA reads TGTGCCTGGATTCTACAGGGAGGCACTGAAGCTTTCTTT. Protein sequence: CAWILQGGTEAFF.

The chain combines TRBV7-8 with TRBJ2-3; tentative D call: TRBD2 (5 bases). This CDR3 region has 13 residues. Germline loops: CDR1 SGHVS, CDR2 FQNEAQ. V gave up 2 bases and J gave up 7 bases, with 10 bases separating them. CDR3 bases: TGTGCCAGCAGCTTATTCGAGGGAAATACGCAGTATTTT. Protein product: CASSLFEGNTQYF.

The rearrangement uses TRBV15 and TRBJ1-2; 8 positions match TRBD1. Per the germline V gene, CDR1 is LNHNV and CDR2 is YYDKDF (reference sequence). With V trimmed by 3 bases and J by 3 bases, 9 bases remained unmatched. The CDR3 covers 16 residues. Here the CDR3 reads CATSSSPGGGYYGYTF. In DNA, the CDR3 is TGTGCCACCAGCAGCTCTCCAGGGGGCGGGTACTATGGCTACACCTTC.

In DNA form, the CDR3 reads TGCAGTGCTAGTTATTCGGGACAGCCCACCGGGGAGCTGTTTTTT. As protein: CSASYSGQPTGELFF. The chain is built from TRBV20-1 and TRBJ2-2; TRBD1 agrees at 7 bases. The germline V gene encodes CDR1 DFQATT and CDR2 SNEGSKA (reference sequence). The CDR3 sequence is 15 residues long. With 3 bases clipped from V and 4 bases from J, the junction kept 8 bases outside the gene matches.

The CDR3 DNA sequence: TGTGCCAGCTCACCTCCCGGATCCTCATGGGCGTTCTTC. Protein: CASSPPGSSWAFF. The chain employs TRBV18 and TRBJ2-1; no clear D gene. Deletions cut 3 bases from V and 15 bases from J, with 18 bases between. Germline-derived CDR1 and CDR2 are KGHSH and LQKENI. The length of the CDR3 is 13 residues.

In its sample, this clone was seen once. CDR3: CAWSFGTGVSGETQYF. CDR3 in DNA: TGTGCCTGGAGTTTCGGGACAGGGGTTTCGGGAGAGACCCAGTACTTC. The chain combines TRBV30 with TRBJ2-5, with 10 bases that match TRBD1. V lost 2 bases and J lost 4; bases outside the gene matches: 10. The length of the CDR3 is 16 residues. Germline loops: CDR1 GTSNPN, CDR2 SVGIG (reference sequence).

The CDR3 nucleotides are TGTGCCAGCAGTTTAGGTATCTTTAGAGTTGAGCAGTTCTTC. Translated: CASSLGIFRVEQFF. The chain has TRBV27 and TRBJ2-1; the D is unclear. This CDR3 comprises 14 residues. V lost 2 bases and J lost 9, with 14 bases in between. In germline, CDR1 is MNHEY, CDR2 SMNVEV (reference sequence).

The V gene is TRBV29-1, the J gene TRBJ2-1; D remains ambiguous. The CDR3 covers 14 residues. CDR1 and CDR2 from the germline V gene are SQVTM and ANQGSEA. The V end was cut by 7 bases, the J end by 0 bases, with 13 bases between. The CDR3: CSAVRWGSYNEQFF. CDR3 in DNA: TGCAGCGCCGTACGATGGGGCTCCTACAATGAGCAGTTCTTC.

This rearrangement joins TRBV11-2 to TRBJ2-5; D is uncertain. Germline V CDR1 and CDR2: SGHAT, FQNNGV. The CDR3 length is 13 residues. V lost 6 bases and J 1 base, leaving 9 bases between the germline ends. The CDR3 bases are TGTGCCAGCAGGCTAGGACCCCAAGAGACCCAGTACTTC. It is translated as CASRLGPQETQYF.

The genes are TRBV16 and TRBJ1-4; the D is unclear. The length of the CDR3 is 17 residues. The germline V gene has CDR1 KGHSY and CDR2 FQNENV. V gave up 6 bases and J gave up 0 bases, with 17 bases separating them. CDR3 amino acids: CASRKKGGSTTNEKLFF. The CDR3, as DNA: TGTGCCAGCAGGAAAAAAGGAGGAAGTACAACTAATGAAAAACTGTTTTTT. The variable domain in full, completed from reference TRBV16 and TRBJ1-4, reads GEEVAQTPKHLVRGEGQKAKLYCAPIKGHSYVFWYQQVLKNEFKFLISFQNENVFDETGMPKERFSAKCLPNSPCSLEIQATKLEDSAVYFCASRKKGGSTTNEKLFFGSGTQLSVL.

The rearrangement links TRBV27 to TRBJ1-2; tentatively, D is TRBD1 (5 bases). Trimming removed 3 bases from V and 5 bases from J, with 16 bases in between. The CDR3 has 15 amino acids. Germline CDR1 reads MNHEY; CDR2 reads SMNVEV (reference sequence). CDR3 amino acids: CASSFSNRRLYGYTF. The DNA of the CDR3 is TGTGCCAGCAGTTTTTCAAACAGGAGACTGTATGGCTACACCTTC.

Concerning this clone: One junction end disagrees with the germline gene, perhaps due to a read error. This rearrangement joins TRBV24-1 to TRBJ2-1; no definite D call. This CDR3 is 13 amino acids long. CDR1 and CDR2 from the germline V gene are KGHDR and SFDVKD. DNA of the CDR3: TGTGCCACCCGTGATTTGGGTCGCAATGAGCAGTTCTTC. Translating gives CATRDLGRNEQFF.

This chain uses TRBV5-1 with TRBJ1-1; D is possibly TRBD1 (6 bases). Germline values: CDR1 SGHRS, CDR2 YFSETQ. Deletions cut 4 bases from V and 5 bases from J, with 12 bases between. This CDR3 has 13 amino acids. CDR3: CASSLQGRTEAFF. The CDR3 DNA reads as TGCGCCAGCAGCCTACAGGGTCGGACTGAAGCTTTCTTT.

The V and J genes are TRBV23-1 and TRBJ1-5, with D tentatively TRBD1 (6 bases). TRBV23-1 counts as an open reading frame of uncertain function. Trimming pared 0 bases from V and 5 bases from J, leaving 14 bases between. The CDR3 runs 16 residues. CDR3 loop: CASSQSIEQGDQPQHF. The CDR3 DNA reads TGCGCCAGCAGTCAATCGATTGAACAGGGAGATCAGCCCCAGCATTTT.

The chain recombines TRBV6-2 or TRBV6-3 with TRBJ2-1; D may be TRBD1 (6 bases). The CDR3 extends over 12 amino acids. The germline V gene has CDR1 MNHEY and CDR2 SVGEGT. V gave up 4 bases and J gave up 8 bases, with 9 bases separating them. This chain's CDR3 is CASSSQGHEQFF. For the CDR3, the DNA is TGTGCCAGCAGTTCGCAGGGGCATGAGCAGTTCTTC.

The chain links TRBV4-2 to TRBJ2-1; D remains unclear. This CDR3 spans 15 amino acids. The germline CDR1 and CDR2 sequences are LGHNA and YNFKEQ. V lost 1 base, J lost 4 bases, and 11 bases lay in between. CDR3 nucleotides: TGTGCCAGCAGCCAAGTGAAACTGTTATACAATGAGCAGTTCTTC. Its translation is CASSQVKLLYNEQFF.

This rearrangement joins TRBV5-1 to TRBJ1-1; D unclear. The CDR3 runs 15 residues. V was trimmed by 0 bases and J by 1 base, leaving 10 bases between them. CDR1 is SGHRS and CDR2 is YFSETQ in the germline V gene. The CDR3 DNA reads as TGCGCCAGCAGCTTGGCTGAGGGAGAGAACACTGAAGCTTTCTTT. Translated: CASSLAEGENTEAFF.

The J gene is TRBJ2-1, the V gene TRBV7-6; D not certain. Germline lookup yields CDR1 SGHVS and CDR2 FNYEAQ. Trimming took off 2 bases at V and 5 bases at J, with 22 bases between the two ends. The CDR3 covers 18 residues. DNA of the CDR3: TGTGCCAGCAGCTTATTGTTTAAGGTAACCAGCGTGGACAATGAGCAGTTCTTC. Translation: CASSLLFKVTSVDNEQFF.

This chain uses TRBV5-1 with TRBJ2-7, with a possible D match to TRBD2 (5 bases). This CDR3 is built from 13 residues. Trimming cost V 7 bases and J 3 bases, with 14 bases left between them. Germline V gives CDR1 SGHRS, CDR2 YFSETQ. The chain's CDR3 is CASSEGEGYEQYF. CDR3 nucleotide sequence: TGCGCCAGCTCTGAGGGAGAGGGCTACGAGCAGTACTTC.